Listed below are T cell receptor beta chains from one sample, sequenced in a study of blood T cell repertoires in COVID-19. Produced via immunoSEQ multiplex PCR; TCRdb's table is partial and in-frame only. In the table there are about 99,000 clones, around four fifths of which are singletons. Material for sequencing was peripheral blood. These TCRs come from a human donor in a cohort sampled during active COVID-19. The CDR3 runs from the conserved cysteine through the conserved F or W. A D gene is named only where the DNA matches it firmly. Clone size is stated in some rows and not others, as once, few, many or a class when expanded.

DNA,CDR3,J,D,V,size
TGTGCCAGCAGTGCGATCGGGACAACTAATGAAAAACTGTTTTTT,CASSAIGTTNEKLFF,TRBJ1-4,-,TRBV2,-
TGCGCCAGCAGCCAACCAACGGGACAGGGAACTAACTATGGCTACACCTTC,CASSQPTGQGTNYGYTF,TRBJ1-2,TRBD1,TRBV4-1,-
TGTGCCAGCAGCGGACTAGCCCCCAATGAGCAGTTCTTC,CASSGLAPNEQFF,TRBJ2-1,TRBD2,TRBV11-2,-
TGTGCCAGCAGTTACTCGATATCCCCGGGGAGCTCCTACAATGAGCAGTTCTTC,CASSYSISPGSSYNEQFF,TRBJ2-1,-,TRBV6-2/TRBV6-3,-
TGTGCCAGCGGTCGGACAGGGGCCAAGAACACTGAAGCTTTCTTT,CASGRTGAKNTEAFF,TRBJ1-1,TRBD1,TRBV2,-
TGTGCCAGCAGTTTATCGAGAGGGGACTACGAGACCCAGTACTTC,CASSLSRGDYETQYF,TRBJ2-5,TRBD2,TRBV27,-
TGTGCCAGCTCACCGGGGGCAGGTGGCAATCAGCCCCAGCATTTT,CASSPGAGGNQPQHF,TRBJ1-5,-,TRBV18,-
TGTGCCAGCAGCCAAGACAGGAACTATGGCTACACCTTC,CASSQDRNYGYTF,TRBJ1-2,-,TRBV5-6,-
TGTGCCAGCAGCCCAAGGGAGGACAGGGTCATCCATGAGCAGTTCTTC,CASSPREDRVIHEQFF,TRBJ2-1,TRBD1,TRBV16,once
TGTGCCAGCAGCCAAGAACAGGGGTGGGGAAACTATGGCTACACCTTC,CASSQEQGWGNYGYTF,TRBJ1-2,TRBD1,TRBV4-2,-
TGCGCCAGCAGCTTGGATGGGGGACAGGGGGCTCAGGGCTACACCTTC,CASSLDGGQGAQGYTF,TRBJ1-2,TRBD1,TRBV5-1,-
TGTGCCAGCACCGCGGGACTGTCGAACACAGATACGCAGTATTTT,CASTAGLSNTDTQYF,TRBJ2-3,-,TRBV9,-
TGTGCCATCACCAGGACTAGCACAGATACGCAGTATTTT,CAITRTSTDTQYF,TRBJ2-3,-,TRBV10-3,-
TGTGCCACCTCGGGGGGCTACGAGCAGTACTTC,CATSGGYEQYF,TRBJ2-7,TRBD2,TRBV19,-
TGTGCCAGCAGCAGAGACAGGTGGTCTGGAAACACCATATATTTT,CASSRDRWSGNTIYF,TRBJ1-3,-,TRBV5-6,few
TGTGCCAGCAGGACACAGGGGGCAGTAGATACGCAGTATTTT,CASRTQGAVDTQYF,TRBJ2-3,TRBD1,TRBV27,few
TGTGCCAGCAGCAAAGTTTTTCCGGACAGGGGCTATGGTGAGAACTATGGCTACACCTTC,CASSKVFPDRGYGENYGYTF,TRBJ1-2,-,TRBV21-1,-
TGTGCCAGCAGCTGGGCCGGTGGAACCCAGTACTTC,CASSWAGGTQYF,TRBJ2-5,-,TRBV7-2,-
TGTGCCAGCAGCCCCCCCGTGAGAGCGGGGGAGATCACAGATACGCAGTATTTT,CASSPPVRAGEITDTQYF,TRBJ2-3,-,TRBV21-1,-
TGTGCCAGCAGTTTACGGACAGGGGGAACCGTCTTACCAGGGTTCTTC,CASSLRTGGTVLPGFF,TRBJ2-1,TRBD1,TRBV27,-
TGTGCCAGCACCCCGGTGGGACAGGCAACTAATGAAAAACTGTTTTTT,CASTPVGQATNEKLFF,TRBJ1-4,TRBD1,TRBV27,-
TGTGCCAGCAGCGCGGAGCTCCTCCCCCCCCATGAGCAGTTCTTC,CASSAELLPPHEQFF,TRBJ2-1,-,TRBV6-4,-
TGTGCCAGCAGTGAATCCACAGAGAACACTGAAGCTTTCTTT,CASSESTENTEAFF,TRBJ1-1,-,TRBV25-1,-
TGTGCCAGCAGTTTAAAGGTTCTGCGGCAGGGACTCTCACCCCTCCACTTT,CASSLKVLRQGLSPLHF,TRBJ1-6,-,TRBV27,-
TGTGCTAGCCGGGAGGGCGCCGGGGAGCTGTTTTTT,CASREGAGELFF,TRBJ2-2,TRBD2,TRBV12-5,-
TGCAGCGTACCGCGGGGGGGCGCCGAGACCCAGTACTTC,CSVPRGGAETQYF,TRBJ2-5,TRBD2,TRBV29-1,-
TGTGCCACAAAGGGGGATCTAAGCAATGAGCAGTTCTTC,CATKGDLSNEQFF,TRBJ2-1,-,TRBV2,-
TGTGCCAGCCAGGGGGCACCGAACACTGAAGCTTTCTTT,CASQGAPNTEAFF,TRBJ1-1,TRBD1,TRBV7-3,-
TGTGCCAGCAGCTTACAGGCTAGCGGGGGGGCCCGGGAGACCCAGTACTTC,CASSLQASGGARETQYF,TRBJ2-5,TRBD2,TRBV7-2,few
TGCGCCAGCAGTCGTGTACCAGCTAACTATGGCTACACCTTC,CASSRVPANYGYTF,TRBJ1-2,-,TRBV23-1,few
TGCGCCAGCAGCTCGAGACAGGGGGCGTTTCGGACTGAAGCTTTCTTT,CASSSRQGAFRTEAFF,TRBJ1-1,TRBD1,TRBV5-1,-
TGTGCCAGCAGCTTAGGGAGCTCTGGGGCCAACGTCCTGACTTTC,CASSLGSSGANVLTF,TRBJ2-6,-,TRBV7-3,-
TGTGCCAGCAGCAGGGGTAACTATGGCTACACCTTC,CASSRGNYGYTF,TRBJ1-2,-,TRBV12-3/TRBV12-4,-
TGTGCCATCAGTGAAACCCCATCCCCGGGAGGCTACACCTTC,CAISETPSPGGYTF,TRBJ1-2,-,TRBV10-3,-
TGTGCCAGCCACCGATTAGGGGGGGCAGGGTTAGCTTTCTTT,CASHRLGGAGLAFF,TRBJ1-1,-,TRBV27,-
TGTGCCAGCAGCATCCTACAGATCAACTATGGCTACACCTTC,CASSILQINYGYTF,TRBJ1-2,-,TRBV7-2,-
TGCAGTGCTGGGGCCCTCAATGAGCAGTTCTTC,CSAGALNEQFF,TRBJ2-1,-,TRBV20-1,-
TGTGCCAGCAGCCCGCGGGGGGCCGGGGAGACCCAGTACTTC,CASSPRGAGETQYF,TRBJ2-5,TRBD2,TRBV11-3,-
TGCGCCAGCAGGGACCTTGAGGGCGAAAAACTGTTTTTT,CASRDLEGEKLFF,TRBJ1-4,-,TRBV5-1,-
TGTGCCAGCAGTTCCCCAGGGGATAGAATTTATGGCTACACCTTC,CASSSPGDRIYGYTF,TRBJ1-2,-,TRBV28,-
TGTGCCGGTCACAGGGAGAAGACTGAAGCTTTCTTT,CAGHREKTEAFF,TRBJ1-1,-,TRBV2,-
TGCGCCAGCAGTGTCCAGGGGAACACTGAAGCTTTCTTT,CASSVQGNTEAFF,TRBJ1-1,-,TRBV10-1,-
TGTGCCAGCAGTCGCAGGGATGAGCAGTTCTTC,CASSRRDEQFF,TRBJ2-1,-,TRBV2,-
TGTGCCAGCAGCCTCGGGGGTACAGGAGAAAAACTGTTTTTT,CASSLGGTGEKLFF,TRBJ1-4,-,TRBV5-6,-
TGTGCCAGCAGCCCCCCCGGGTCCTACAATGAGCAGTTCTTC,CASSPPGSYNEQFF,TRBJ2-1,-,TRBV7-3,-
TGTGCCAGCAGTGAAACGGGGGGCCCCTACAATGAGCAGTTCTTC,CASSETGGPYNEQFF,TRBJ2-1,-,TRBV25-1,few
TGTGCCAGCAGGCTAGCGGGGCCCTACGAGCAGTACTTC,CASRLAGPYEQYF,TRBJ2-7,TRBD2,TRBV2,-
TGTGCCAGCAGCCTCGGGGGGGCGAGGACCGGGGAGCTGTTTTTT,CASSLGGARTGELFF,TRBJ2-2,TRBD2,TRBV3-1/TRBV3-2,-
TGTGCCAGCAGCTTGGAAGCGACAGCCTATTCACCCCTCCACTTT,CASSLEATAYSPLHF,TRBJ1-6,-,TRBV5-4,-
TGTGCCAGCAGTGAAGACAAGGCCTCCTACAATGAGCAGTTCTTC,CASSEDKASYNEQFF,TRBJ2-1,-,TRBV6-4,-
TGTGCCAGCAGCCCCATAGGGTCCCTGGGACAGGGAAACATTCAGTACTTC,CASSPIGSLGQGNIQYF,TRBJ2-4,TRBD1,TRBV14,once
TGCAGCGTGAGGGCCTCTGGGGCCAACGTCCTGACTTTC,CSVRASGANVLTF,TRBJ2-6,-,TRBV29-1,-
TGTGCCAGCAGTTACTCGAGGCTAGCGGGACGCAATGAGCAGTTCTTC,CASSYSRLAGRNEQFF,TRBJ2-1,TRBD2,TRBV6-2/TRBV6-3,-
TGTGCCAGCAGAATTCAGGGCAACTATGGCTACACCTTC,CASRIQGNYGYTF,TRBJ1-2,-,TRBV6-5,-